The present T cell receptor beta chain was sequenced within a study of blood T cell repertoires in COVID-19. Germline values: CDR1 SEHNR, CDR2 FQNEAQ (reference sequence). V shed 3 bases and J 5 bases; nucleotides not matched to a gene: 3. The CDR3 loop spans 14 amino acids. Here immunoSEQ multiplex PCR was the method, and the copy in TCRdb shows in-frame clones only, minus some. The repertoire holds 250,000 to 300,000 clones, about 86% seen once, with around 12% in the top ten. Sequenced material: peripheral blood. The chain couples TRBV7-9 to TRBJ1-2; 10 nucleotides line up with TRBD1. The receptor was isolated from a woman in her 30s with COVID-19, enrolled during active disease. In DNA form, the CDR3 reads TGTGCCAGCAGCTTGATGGACAGGGGGTATGGCTACACCTTC. Protein: CASSLMDRGYGYTF.